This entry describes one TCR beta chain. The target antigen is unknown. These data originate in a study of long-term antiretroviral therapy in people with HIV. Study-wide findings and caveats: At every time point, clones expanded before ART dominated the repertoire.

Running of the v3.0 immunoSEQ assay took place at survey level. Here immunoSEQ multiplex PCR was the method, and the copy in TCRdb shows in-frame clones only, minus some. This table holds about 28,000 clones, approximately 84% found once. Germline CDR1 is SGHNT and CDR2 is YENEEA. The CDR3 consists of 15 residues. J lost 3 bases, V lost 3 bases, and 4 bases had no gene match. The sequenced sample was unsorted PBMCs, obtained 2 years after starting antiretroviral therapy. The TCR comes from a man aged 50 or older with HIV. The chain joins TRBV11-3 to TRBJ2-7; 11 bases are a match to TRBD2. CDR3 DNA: TGTGCCAGCAGCTTCCCTAGCGGGAGGAACTACGAGCAGTACTTC. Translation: CASSFPSGRNYEQYF.